What follows is one TCR beta chain and its context. The target antigen is unknown. This CDR3 comprises 15 residues. Germline V lookup: CDR1 SGHTA, CDR2 FQGNSA. V was clipped by 2 bases and J by 4 bases; unmatched bases: 2. This specimen comes from a study of T cells after yellow fever vaccination. Study conclusions and caveats: Clones from primary vaccination mostly reappeared after the booster (roughly 95% CD4, approximately 88% CD8).

Synthesis of TCR cDNA relied on 5'RACE template switching, which attached a universal primer site and UMIs. Each CDR3 protein is one row after TCRdb ran MiXCR on the 5' RACE reads. The repertoire holds some 350,000 distinct CDR3 sequences, with roughly 10% as singletons. This sequence was found in a young man who received the YFV17D yellow fever vaccine. The chain joins TRBV7-2 to TRBJ2-1; 10 bases line up with TRBD1. The source was PBMCs, collected on the day of the first yellow fever vaccination. CDR3: CASSLWGQGYNEQFF. For the CDR3, the DNA is TGTGCCAGCAGCTTATGGGGACAGGGGTACAATGAGCAGTTCTTC. Supplemented by reference TRBV7-2 and TRBJ2-1, the full variable domain reads GAGVSQSPSNKVTEKGKDVELRCDPISGHTALYWYRQSLGQGLEFLIYFQGNSAPDKSGLPSDRFSAERTGGSVSTLTIQRTQQEDSAVYLCASSLWGQGYNEQFFGPGTRLTVL.